This note documents a single T cell receptor beta chain sequence. Under the authors' procedure: For nucleated cells, counts were estimated from reference gene primer amplification. Assay: immunoSEQ multiplex PCR; the TCRdb copy retains only in-frame clones and omits some. The V and J calls and clone size are taken from that table; D and trimming were inferred from the DNA. The sample lists over 150,000 clones, around 80% occurring once. The source of the sample is a study of blood T cell repertoires in COVID-19. About the research overall: COVID-19 samples collected from the United States, Italy and Spain covered acute and convalescent phases. Sources were T cells, B-cell-depleted T cells, or PBMCs; the material itself was cDNA or gDNA.

What was sequenced was PBMCs or T cells enriched from blood (not recorded which). The sequence came from a man aged 45-65 years who had recovered from COVID-19.

The CDR3 nucleotides are TGTGCCAGCAGCTTAGGACAGCGCTCCTACGAGCAGTACTTC. This gives the protein CASSLGQRSYEQYF. The V and J genes are TRBV11-1 and TRBJ2-7, with TRBD1 as a possible D gene (5 bases). The CDR3 totals 14 residues. Between the trimmed V and J ends, which lost 1 base and 0 bases, there was a span of 7 bases. Germline V CDR1 and CDR2: SGHAT, FQDESV (reference sequence).